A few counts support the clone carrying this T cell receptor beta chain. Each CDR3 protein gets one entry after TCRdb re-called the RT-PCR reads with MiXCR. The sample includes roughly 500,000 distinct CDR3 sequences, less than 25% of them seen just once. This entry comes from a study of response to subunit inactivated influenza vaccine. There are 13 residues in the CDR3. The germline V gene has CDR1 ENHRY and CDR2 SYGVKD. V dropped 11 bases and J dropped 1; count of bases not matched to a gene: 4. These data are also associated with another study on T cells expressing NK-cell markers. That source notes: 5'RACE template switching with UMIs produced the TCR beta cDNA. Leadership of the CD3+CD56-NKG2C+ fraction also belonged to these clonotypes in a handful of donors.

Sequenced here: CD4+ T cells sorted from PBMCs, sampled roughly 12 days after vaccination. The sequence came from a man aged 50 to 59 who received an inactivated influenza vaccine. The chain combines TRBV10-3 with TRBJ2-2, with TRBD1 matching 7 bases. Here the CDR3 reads CAVSGGNTGELFF. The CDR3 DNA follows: TGTGCCGTATCAGGGGGGAACACCGGGGAGCTGTTTTTT.